The TCR beta chain described here comes from a study of CD8+ T cells in alopecia areata. After isolation, RNA underwent reverse transcription to generate cDNA as the sequencing template. Only in-frame clones appear in the TCRdb table, and some are missing; sequencing was by immunoSEQ multiplex PCR. Of some 170,000 clones listed, roughly 63% are singletons. With regard to this clone: The target antigen is unknown.

Trimming removed 5 bases from V and 4 bases from J, with 10 bases in between. Germline loops: CDR1 SGHAT, CDR2 FQNNGV. This CDR3 is built from 13 residues. Broader study findings: Among the 100 top clones, expanded CD8+ clones, like scalp clonality, were significantly decreased by tofacitinib. Any link of baseline CD8+ expansion to response, resting on one nonresponder, remains uncertain.

Treatment in this sample: oral pan-JAK inhibitor, 5-10 mg twice daily. Using a FACSAria, the CD4+ and CD8+ T cells were sorted from the PBMCs. Source: CD4+ T cells sorted from blood, taken between weeks 55 and 65, from a patient treated with tofacitinib. This sequence joins TRBV11-2 and TRBJ2-3; D unresolved. The TCR comes from a human donor with alopecia areata. CDR3 amino acids: CASSPALSDTQYF. Here the CDR3 DNA reads TGTGCCAGCAGCCCAGCATTATCAGATACGCAGTATTTT.